This TCR beta chain was captured by sequencing in a study of regulatory T cells in long-lasting Graves disease. Study-wide results and limits: The persistent group shared around 3,000 public clonotypes, more than the 950 to 1,000 shared by new patients. Accuracy may have suffered from the small sample size.

This clonotype has ten or more counts. Antigen specificity is unknown. The TCR beta library used iRepertoire HTBI primers with Arm-PCR amplification of CDR3. TCRdb reprocessed the multiplex PCR reads via MiXCR and lists one record per CDR3 protein. The data hold about 200,000 distinct CDR3 sequences, with about 18% observed a single time. The germline gives CDR1 DFQATT, CDR2 SNEGSKA (reference sequence). V shed 6 bases and J shed 14 bases, with 18 bases lying between them. The CDR3 has 11 amino acids. Time point: newly diagnosed GD, antithyroid drugs for less than 3 months. The TCR library was made from RNA that had been extracted from PBMCs in TRIzol. Each patient gave around 8.1 milliliters of EDTA-anticoagulated peripheral blood.

The origin of this receptor is a female donor with Graves disease. The chain has TRBV20-1 and TRBJ2-3; tentative D call: TRBD1 (5 bases). Sequencing used peripheral blood mononuclear cells (PBMCs), obtained at new diagnosis, from a patient treated with antithyroid drugs. In DNA, the CDR3 is TGCAGTGCAGCGCAGGGCACGGTGGCGTATTTT. Translating it yields CSAAQGTVAYF.